This TCR beta chain was identified during a study of T cell responses to AZD1222 COVID-19 vaccine. Germline-derived CDR1 and CDR2 are SNHLY and FYNNEI. This CDR3 is built from 15 residues. J was trimmed by 7 bases and V by 2 bases; bases with no gene match: 4. TCRdb's table, derived via immunoSEQ multiplex PCR, lists solely in-frame clones and lacks some. Of 120,000 or so clones listed, about nine tenths are singletons. Study outcomes and limitations: Among vaccine-associated CD4 TCRs, coverage spanned spike, with dominance at 160-218 and 743-854.

As concerns this clone: Its target is unknown.

The V and J genes are TRBV2 and TRBJ2-7, with 14 bases identical to TRBD2. This TCR derives from an adult who received the AZD1222 COVID-19 vaccine. Sequencing was performed on peripheral blood, taken 28 days after the second AZD1222 dose. CDR3 region: CASSEPGLAGVEQYF. The CDR3 DNA reads TGTGCCAGCAGTGAACCGGGACTAGCGGGGGTTGAGCAGTACTTC.